This T cell receptor (beta chain) was sequenced in a study of CD8+ T cells in alopecia areata. Background on the study: It was approximately 7-11-week-old female C3H/HeJ mice that received skin from approximately 6-12-month-old C3H/HeJ graft donors with spontaneous alopecia.

A note on this clone: Its cognate antigen is unknown. Gene names are the mouse ones.

Study results and caveats: Especially in alopecia totalis/universalis, lesional scalp showed greater clonality than normal scalp did. Mice gave a clearer picture of TCR sharing than patients did, possibly for HLA-related reasons.

Markers used for sorting pooled cutaneous lymph node cells were CD4, CD8alpha, NKG2D, NKG2ACE and others. cDNA serving as the sequencing template came from extracted, reverse transcribed RNA. TCRdb's table, derived via immunoSEQ multiplex PCR, lists solely in-frame clones and lacks some. Recorded here are around 18,000 clones, none singletons. The clonotype comes from a C3H/HeJ mouse with alopecia areata. Strain haplotype at MHC: H2-k. Sequenced input: CD8+ T cells sorted from a lymph node.

The CDR3 protein is CASSQDPGGYEQYF. CDR3 DNA (partial): TGTGCCAGCAGCCAAGATCCTGGGGGGTAT. The rearrangement links TRBV5 to TRBJ2-7, with 8 bases matching TRBD2. The read terminates 4 residues before the CDR3 end, so the remaining end is supplied by the germline J gene. Germline lookup yields CDR1 LGHNA and CDR2 YNLKQL (reference sequence). The CDR3 is 14 residues long.